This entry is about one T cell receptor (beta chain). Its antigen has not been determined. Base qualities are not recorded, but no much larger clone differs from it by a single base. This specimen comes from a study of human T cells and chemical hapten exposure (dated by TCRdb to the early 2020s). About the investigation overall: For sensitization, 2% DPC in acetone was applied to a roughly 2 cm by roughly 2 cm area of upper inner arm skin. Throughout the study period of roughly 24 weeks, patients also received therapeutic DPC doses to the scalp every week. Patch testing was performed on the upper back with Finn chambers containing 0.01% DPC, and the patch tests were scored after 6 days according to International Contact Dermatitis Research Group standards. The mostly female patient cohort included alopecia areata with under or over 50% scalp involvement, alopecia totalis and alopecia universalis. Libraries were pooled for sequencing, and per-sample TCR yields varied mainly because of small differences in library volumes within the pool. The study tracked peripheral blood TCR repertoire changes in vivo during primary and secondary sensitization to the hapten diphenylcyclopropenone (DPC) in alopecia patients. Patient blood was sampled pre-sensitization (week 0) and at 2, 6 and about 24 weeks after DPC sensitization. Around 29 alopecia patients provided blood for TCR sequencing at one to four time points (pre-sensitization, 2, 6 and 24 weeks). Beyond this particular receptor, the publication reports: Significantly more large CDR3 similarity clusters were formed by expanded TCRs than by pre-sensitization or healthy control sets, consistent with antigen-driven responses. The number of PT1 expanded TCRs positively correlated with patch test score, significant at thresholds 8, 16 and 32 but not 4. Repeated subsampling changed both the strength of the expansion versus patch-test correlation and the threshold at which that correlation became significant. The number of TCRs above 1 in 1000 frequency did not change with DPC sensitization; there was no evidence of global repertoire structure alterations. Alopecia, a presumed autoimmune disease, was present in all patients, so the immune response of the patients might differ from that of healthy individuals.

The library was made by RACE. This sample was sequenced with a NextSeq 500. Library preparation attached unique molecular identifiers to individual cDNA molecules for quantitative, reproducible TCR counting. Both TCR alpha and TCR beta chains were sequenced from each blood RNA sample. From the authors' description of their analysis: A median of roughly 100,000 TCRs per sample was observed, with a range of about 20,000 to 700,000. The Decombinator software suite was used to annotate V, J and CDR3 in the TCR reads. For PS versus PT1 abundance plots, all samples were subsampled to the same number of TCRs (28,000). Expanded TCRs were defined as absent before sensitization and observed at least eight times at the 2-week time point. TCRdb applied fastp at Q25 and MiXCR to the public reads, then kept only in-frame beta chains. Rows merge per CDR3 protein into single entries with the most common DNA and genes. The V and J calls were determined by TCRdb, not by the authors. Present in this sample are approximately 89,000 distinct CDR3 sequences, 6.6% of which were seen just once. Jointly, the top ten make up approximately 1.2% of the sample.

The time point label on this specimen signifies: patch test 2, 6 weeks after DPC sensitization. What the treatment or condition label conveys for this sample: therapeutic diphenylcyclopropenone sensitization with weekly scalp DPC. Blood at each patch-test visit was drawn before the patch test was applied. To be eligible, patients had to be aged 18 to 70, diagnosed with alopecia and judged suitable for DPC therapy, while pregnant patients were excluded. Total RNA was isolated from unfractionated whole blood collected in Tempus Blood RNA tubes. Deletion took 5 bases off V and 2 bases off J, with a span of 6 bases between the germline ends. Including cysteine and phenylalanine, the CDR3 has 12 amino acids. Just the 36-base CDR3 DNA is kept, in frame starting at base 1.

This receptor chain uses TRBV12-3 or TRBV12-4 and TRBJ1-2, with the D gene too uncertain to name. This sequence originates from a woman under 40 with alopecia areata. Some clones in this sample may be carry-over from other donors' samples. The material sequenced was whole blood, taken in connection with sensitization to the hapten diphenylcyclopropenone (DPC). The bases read TGTGCCAGCAGTCCTCAGAACTATGGCTACACCTTC. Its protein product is CASSPQNYGYTF.